This T cell receptor (beta chain) was sequenced during a study of blood T cell repertoires in COVID-19. Here immunoSEQ multiplex PCR was the method, and the copy in TCRdb shows in-frame clones only, minus some. This table holds about 190,000 clones, around 91% found once. CDR1 is MNHEY and CDR2 is SVGAGI in the germline V gene. The CDR3 is 14 residues long. The V and J ends lost 10 bases and 5 bases respectively, with 17 bases between them. What was sequenced was peripheral blood. This TCR was sampled from a man in his fifties or sixties with acute or convalescent COVID-19. V usage is TRBV6-5 and J usage is TRBJ2-2, with D unclear. The CDR3 is CAIPRRVPTGELFF. The CDR3 coding sequence is TGTGCCATCCCCCGACGGGTACCAACCGGGGAGCTGTTTTTT.